This TCR beta chain was captured in a study of CD8 T cells in Susac syndrome. FACS was used to enrich TEMRA cells, whereas the CD8+ and CD4+ T cells were obtained by negative isolation. This clonotype was counted between two and nine times. At one boundary the junction diverges from the germline segment, which might be a read error. The RNA, 0.5 to 1 ug, was put through reverse transcription using random hexamers. Amplification of TCR beta CDR3 by immunoSEQ multiplex PCR spanned 54 Vbeta and 13 Jbeta. TCRdb reprocessed the immunoSEQ multiplex PCR reads with MiXCR, giving one entry per CDR3 protein. The sample records 250,000 to 300,000 distinct CDR3 sequences, around 83% being singletons. Germline V gene data show CDR1 as MNHEY and CDR2 as SVGAGI. This CDR3 is 16 amino acids long.

The chain carries TRBV6-5 and TRBJ2-1; 11 nucleotides match TRBD2. Sequencing input: CD8+ T cells from PBMCs. The receptor comes from a human donor with multiple sclerosis. The CDR3 region has the DNA TGTACCAGCAGTTACTCGGTTAGCGGGAGGGACAATGAGCAGTTCTTC. Translated: CTSSYSVSGRDNEQFF.